This is a list of T cell receptor beta chains from one sample in a study of cytomegalovirus exposure and HLA in healthy donors. Sequencing used immunoSEQ multiplex PCR; TCRdb keeps in-frame clones, though not all of them. The sample lists roughly 100,000 clones, 75% to 80% occurring once. The sequencing sample was made of PBMCs. These receptors were obtained from a male donor in good health and CMV-seropositive. Both conserved end residues are trimmed from each CDR3.

J: TRBJ1-6
V: TRBV6-5
length: 13
CDR3: ASSTGQGLNSPLH

J: TRBJ2-4
V: TRBV6-6
length: 13
CDR3: ASSYGTGAKNIQY

J: TRBJ2-7
V: TRBV6-1
length: 13
CDR3: ASSERYRGPNEQY

J: TRBJ2-7
V: TRBV7-2
length: 13
CDR3: ASSPRQGGSYEQY

J: NA
V: TRBV5-1
length: 12
CDR3: ASSLQGSSYEQY

J: TRBJ2-1
V: TRBV6-4
length: 13
CDR3: ASSPGDSPNNEQF

J: TRBJ1-2
V: TRBV4-3
length: 13
CDR3: ASSQGGQGVYGYT

J: TRBJ2-7
V: TRBV6-1
length: 13
CDR3: ASISADRAFYEQY

J: TRBJ2-7
V: TRBV18
length: 13
CDR3: ASSPAGQQDYEQY

J: TRBJ2-1
V: TRBV7-3
length: 17
CDR3: ASSSYNRDRRNSYNEQF

J: TRBJ2-3
V: TRBV7-3
length: 16
CDR3: ASSPGTSGREVTDTQY

J: TRBJ2-5
V: TRBV7-2
length: 10
CDR3: ASSLAGGGQY

J: TRBJ1-1
V: TRBV19
length: 12
CDR3: ASSMIRGRTEAF

J: TRBJ2-1
V: TRBV5-1
length: 12
CDR3: ASSLAGQGYEQF

J: TRBJ1-1
V: TRBV19
length: 12
CDR3: ASSIPTGDTEAF

J: TRBJ2-3
V: TRBV7-9
length: 13
CDR3: SSSPGVLSTDTQY

J: TRBJ1-2
V: TRBV7-8
length: 13
CDR3: ASSVAGGYDGGYT

J: TRBJ2-7
V: TRBV21-1
length: 13
CDR3: ASSKGSSGRHEQY

J: TRBJ1-4
V: TRBV7-2
length: 13
CDR3: ASSAGFSGNEKLF

J: TRBJ1-5
V: TRBV5-8
length: 14
CDR3: ASSDGLWGVNQPQH

J: TRBJ1-3
V: TRBV6-6
length: 13
CDR3: ASSSPTVSGNTIY

J: TRBJ2-7
V: TRBV30
length: 12
CDR3: AWNTNGAGAGKY

J: TRBJ2-7
V: TRBV28
length: 10
CDR3: AIGQVSYEQY

J: TRBJ1-3
V: TRBV30
length: 13
CDR3: AWSPPGPSGNTIY

J: TRBJ2-2
V: TRBV10-3
length: 13
CDR3: AISESTGDTGELF

J: TRBJ2-1
V: TRBV19
length: 16
CDR3: ASSPLAVTSNSYNEQF

J: TRBJ2-3
V: TRBV5-1
length: 13
CDR3: ASSVSGRSTDTQY

J: TRBJ2-7
V: TRBV28
length: 13
CDR3: ASSSPGVSSYEQY

J: TRBJ2-3
V: TRBV19
length: 12
CDR3: ASSSHFPTDTQY

J: TRBJ2-3
V: TRBV5-1
length: 13
CDR3: ASSLDRGQTDTQY

J: TRBJ2-2
V: TRBV27
length: 13
CDR3: ASSFGLARTGELF

J: TRBJ2-2
V: TRBV11-2
length: 14
CDR3: ASSLTGQANTGELF

J: TRBJ2-5
V: TRBV11-2
length: 13
CDR3: ASSLDGQGEETQY

J: TRBJ2-2
V: TRBV15
length: 15
CDR3: ATSRDRRDRGTGELF

J: TRBJ2-3
V: TRBV5-4
length: 14
CDR3: ASSLSGRGFTDTQY

J: TRBJ1-1
V: TRBV6-4
length: 11
CDR3: ASSVRPNTEAF

J: TRBJ1-3
V: TRBV6-5
length: 13
CDR3: ASSYSTVSGNTIY

J: TRBJ1-5
V: TRBV5-6
length: 16
CDR3: ASSRRLDTQGSNQPQH

J: TRBJ1-1
V: TRBV5-1
length: 16
CDR3: ASSLAGRGWGLGTEAF

J: TRBJ1-5
V: TRBV5-6
length: 11
CDR3: ASSLQGAQPQH

J: TRBJ1-1
V: TRBV5-5
length: 11
CDR3: ASSLAKGGRAF